This T cell receptor (beta chain) was sequenced for a study of cytomegalovirus exposure and HLA in healthy donors (dated by TCRdb to the late 2010s). Regarding the study in general: An earlier analysis of fewer than 750 of the donors reported 276 Gb of sequence data and around 120 million unique TCR beta sequences obtained from 180 million or so T cells. Several DR-DQ haplotypes were treated as single units for association and clustering because of strong linkage in the cohort. In a later analysis, previously published TCR beta repertoires from about 640 donors were re-analyzed and high-resolution HLA genotyping was added so that TCR occurrence patterns could be studied. Of the approximately 400 genotyped donors, 65% to 90% were placed in the genetic ancestry cluster associated with self-reported Caucasian donors. The T cell repertoires of around 730 subjects were profiled by immunosequencing and related to cytomegalovirus serostatus. Alongside the repertoire data, information on donor age, sex, ethnicity and CMV serostatus was compiled. A later genetic analysis used genome-wide SNP genotypes for about 60% of the roughly 700 donors, treating that subset as a discovery cohort. An early release covering approximately 600 HLA-typed donors comprised roughly 300 gigabases of sequencing data and around 80 million unique TCR sequences. The study aimed to test whether signatures of past pathogen exposure could be identified by cataloging public T cell receptors. HLA typing included class I and class II loci at four-digit resolution. An earlier analysis of 500 to 750 of the donors applied high-throughput TCR beta sequencing to assess whether each TCR beta V gene segment acted as functional or pseudogenic. Among over 350 genotyped donors of the cohort, an average of about 240,000 unique TCR beta nucleotide sequences were sequenced per donor, roughly 20% of them non-productive. To predict cytomegalovirus infection status, the study combined high-throughput TCR immunosequencing, statistical association of individual TCRs with disease status, and machine learning. All discovery cohort repertoires had been generated on a single sequencing platform. Besides the first cohort of roughly 700 subjects, a separate validation cohort made up of roughly 130 different subjects was used. The number of donors typed differed by locus, with about 629-630 for A, B, C, DRB1 and DQB1, 522 for DQA1, approximately 570 for DPA1, and around 430 for DPB1. Rather than drawing on any new phenotypic data, the later analysis identified candidate immune exposures from TCR beta sequences and the way those sequences occurred across donors. Study-level results and caveats: Compared with the roughly 670-donor mean, donors in an Asian-associated ancestry cluster had fewer N-insertions in productive TCRs, according to a later genetic analysis. The earlier analysis of about 600 of the donors excluded 15 to 20 rarely observed V segments, including chromosome 9 orphons, because counts were too low. In vitro tests confirmed that a few of the cytomegalovirus-associated TCR beta chains recognize cytomegalovirus antigens. In a later analysis, TCR association rates were found to vary across HLA loci, with the most associated TCRs seen for DRB1 alleles and the fewest for HLA-C alleles. A further reported finding was that TCR beta sequences accurately predicted the HLA-A and HLA-B alleles for most subjects in the first cohort. Cytomegalovirus status was reported to be diagnosed by the classifier with high specificity and sensitivity in both the original and validation cohorts. In a later analysis, HLA-associated TCR beta chains showed more clonal expansion and lower generation probabilities than non-associated chains that were equally common. The 87-base-pair reads could not distinguish some IMGT-functional V segments, including TRBV6-2 and TRBV6-3, so those segments were excluded. HLA typing was unavailable for some donors at each locus, so association tests used only the typed subset. Roughly uniform sequencing depth across donors was assumed in presence/absence analyses, although this assumption may not hold. A later genetic analysis associated a missense DCLRE1C variant with V-gene and J-gene trimming of TCR beta chains, and an independent cohort replicated the association. Linkage disequilibrium might explain the correlated functional status among segregating V segments, but an unknown experimental factor could not be excluded. According to a later analysis, most CMV-associated TCR beta chains appeared to be HLA-restricted, and the HLA associations seemed to be driven largely by CMV exposure. Strong co-occurrence of HLA alleles, especially DR and DQ, made assigning TCR associations to individual alleles difficult. The cohort was sequenced for TCR beta chains only, and without alpha or paired-chain data the features that could be detected were limited. A group of highly shared sequence variants was considered likely to be a technical artifact of the sequencing pipeline. For the cohort, immune exposure information was limited to CMV serostatus. In an earlier analysis of about 600 of the donors, most TCR beta V segments appeared in productive rearrangements about 87% or about 30% of the time, broadly matching IMGT annotations. At a false discovery rate of 0.05, a later analysis linked some 18,000 TCR beta sequences to specific HLA alleles. According to the authors, the approach could potentially be generalized to other disease states and immunological phenotypes. Across donors, most TCR sequences were observed very rarely, whereas some public TCRs were present in many individuals. Several of the top co-occurrence clusters appeared to be linked to parvovirus B19, influenza, CMV and Epstein-Barr virus, according to a later analysis. A total of around 150 TCR beta chains were listed by the study as associated with cytomegalovirus.

Note on this clone: Its binding antigen is unknown. No clone much larger than this one lies a single base away; base qualities are absent.

For CDR1 and CDR2, the germline V gene lists MNHEY and SVGAGI. The CDR3 runs 14 residues from the cysteine to the phenylalanine. Only CDR3 DNA remains: 42 bases, in frame from the first base. Compared with germline, V lacks 6 bases and J lacks 3 bases; bases without a gene match: 5. The cohort was made up of approximately 670 healthy bone marrow donors. At the time of sampling, all cohort members were nominally healthy, though unrecorded immune exposures were likely present. The donor was CMV seropositive and was included in the group of 250 to 350 seropositive cohort members. Each donor provided a peripheral blood sample, and peripheral blood mononuclear cells were used for TCR beta sequencing. Genomic DNA extraction from the blood cell samples was performed with the Qiagen DNeasy Blood Extraction Kit. The library relied on the immunoSEQ multiplex PCR assay. The multiplex PCR relied on a mix of 60 forward primers for TCR Vbeta segments and 13 reverse primers for TCR Jbeta segments. A multiplex PCR assay on genomic DNA amplified the CDR3 region of rearranged TCR beta genes. On the Illumina HiSeq System, the amplified TCR beta libraries were sequenced as 87-base-pair reads. The study's processing was this. A later analysis tallied roughly 78 million unique TCR beta chains across the 700 or so repertoires, and around 10 million of those chains were shared by two or more donors. A nearest-neighbor algorithm error-corrected the raw reads and collapsed the reads into unique sequences, merging closely related sequences to remove PCR and sequencing errors. CDR3 sequences were aligned to IMGT reference sequences to assign V, D and J gene segments. Each retained sequence needed at least a six-nucleotide match to both a V gene segment and a J gene segment. Rearrangements were called productive when the CDR3 lacked stop codons and stayed in frame with V and J; all others were non-productive. Following IMGT convention, CDR3 was defined as the stretch from the second conserved V-encoded cysteine to the conserved J-encoded phenylalanine. The earlier analysis of a few hundred of the donors excluded sequences that lacked an unambiguous match to a single V gene segment. An earlier analysis of almost 600 of the donors classified V segments as functional when productive rearrangements were above 56.7% and as segregating when the standard deviation between donors was above 5%. A statistical classification framework was built to diagnose cytomegalovirus status from the catalog of TCR beta chain sequences. A later analysis assigned V and J genes by comparing TCR nucleotide sequences with IMGT/GENE-DB human TR gene sequences. In a later analysis, CDR3 sequences and most-parsimonious VDJ recombination scenarios were assigned using the TCRdist pipeline. A later analysis defined each TCR beta chain by its CDR3 amino acid sequence plus V-gene family, and excluded reads lacking a unique V-gene family. In a later analysis, around 650 highly shared, low-generation-probability nucleotide sequences were removed to address suspected cross-contamination and a sequencing artifact. In a later analysis, a clonal expansion index for each public chain was calculated from normalized within-repertoire ranks of inferred template counts. Generation probabilities in a later analysis came from a VDJ recombination model fitted to out-of-frame rearrangements, and those results were checked against IGoR. In a later analysis, hypergeometric tests were used to score TCR-TCR, TCR-HLA and TCR-CMV co-occurrence, with a repertoire-size bias correction applied to TCR pairs. In a later analysis, false discovery rates were estimated by permuting HLA or CMV assignments 20 times. In a later analysis, co-occurring TCRs were grouped with DBSCAN, and TCRdist sequence similarity was added when clustering was performed within HLA-allele-positive subsets. For co-occurrence clustering, repertoires with fewer than 30,000 or more than 120,000 public chains were excluded, along with five repertoires with anomalous nucleotide sharing. TCRdb mirrors the immuneACCESS table, restricted to in-frame sequences. Some clones are absent from its copies; in checked studies, under half trace to an unresolved V gene, and the reason for the others is unknown. V and J calls plus clone size are reproduced from that table; the DNA served to infer D and trimming. The sample contains 170,000 or so clones, about four fifths of them found a single time. 1% of the sample goes to the ten largest clones.

The sample was PBMCs. The chain links TRBV6-5 with TRBJ1-3; a stretch of 7 junction bases matches TRBD1. This TCR derives from a woman aged 45-60 years in good health and CMV-seropositive. The encoded CDR3 is CASSRGQFGNTIYF. The sequenced DNA: TGTGCCAGCAGCCGGGGACAGTTTGGAAACACCATATATTTT.